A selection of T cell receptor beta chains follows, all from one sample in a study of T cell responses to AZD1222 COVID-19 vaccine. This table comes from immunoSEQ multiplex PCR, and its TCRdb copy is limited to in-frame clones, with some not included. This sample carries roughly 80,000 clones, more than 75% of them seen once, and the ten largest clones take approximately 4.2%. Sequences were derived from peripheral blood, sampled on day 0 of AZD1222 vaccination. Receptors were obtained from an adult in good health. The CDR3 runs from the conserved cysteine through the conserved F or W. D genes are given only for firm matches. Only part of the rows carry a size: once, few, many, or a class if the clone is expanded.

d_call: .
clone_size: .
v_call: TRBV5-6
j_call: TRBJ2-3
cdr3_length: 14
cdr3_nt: TGTGCCAGCAGCTTGCAGAGTTTAACAGATACGCAGTATTTT
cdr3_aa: CASSLQSLTDTQYF

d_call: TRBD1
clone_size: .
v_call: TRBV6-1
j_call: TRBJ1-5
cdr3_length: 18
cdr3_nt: TGTGCCAGCAGTGAACTGACAGGGTTTGGTATTATCAATCAGCCCCAGCATTTT
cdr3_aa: CASSELTGFGIINQPQHF

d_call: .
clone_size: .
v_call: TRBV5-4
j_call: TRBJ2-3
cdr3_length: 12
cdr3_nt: TGTGCCAGCAGCAAAAGGTTCGATACGCAGTATTTT
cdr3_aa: CASSKRFDTQYF

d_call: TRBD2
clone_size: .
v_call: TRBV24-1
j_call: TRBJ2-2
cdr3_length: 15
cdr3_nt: TGTGCCACCAGCGGGGGGGCAGGATACACCGGGGAGCTGTTTTTT
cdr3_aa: CATSGGAGYTGELFF

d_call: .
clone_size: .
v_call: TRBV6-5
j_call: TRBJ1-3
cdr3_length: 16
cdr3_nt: TGTGCCAGCAGTTACTCTCCGAGAGCCTCTGGAAACACCATATATTTT
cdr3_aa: CASSYSPRASGNTIYF

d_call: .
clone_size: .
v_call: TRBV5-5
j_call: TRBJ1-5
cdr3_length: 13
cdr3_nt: TGTGCCAGCAGCTTCGGGTCCAATCAGCCCCAGCATTTT
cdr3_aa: CASSFGSNQPQHF

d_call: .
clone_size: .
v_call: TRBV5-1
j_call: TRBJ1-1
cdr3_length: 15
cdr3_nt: TGCGCCAGCAGCTTGGTGGCCCCCGGGCAAACTGAAGCTTTCTTT
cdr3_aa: CASSLVAPGQTEAFF

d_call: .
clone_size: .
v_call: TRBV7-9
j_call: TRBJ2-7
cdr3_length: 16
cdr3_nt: TGTGCCAGCAGCTCCACCGGAATCCTGGACAGCTACGAGCAGTACTTC
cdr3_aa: CASSSTGILDSYEQYF

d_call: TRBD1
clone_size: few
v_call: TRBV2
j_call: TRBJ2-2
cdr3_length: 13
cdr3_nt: TGTGCTTCGCCGGACAGGGACACCGGGGAGCTGTTTTTT
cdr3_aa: CASPDRDTGELFF

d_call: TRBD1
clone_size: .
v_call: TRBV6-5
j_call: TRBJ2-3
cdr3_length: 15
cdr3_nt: TGTGCCAGCAGTACAGGGGGTTTGCAAGGAGATACGCAGTATTTT
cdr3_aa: CASSTGGLQGDTQYF

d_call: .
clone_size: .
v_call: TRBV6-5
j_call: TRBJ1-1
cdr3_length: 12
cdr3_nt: TGTGCCAGCAGCCTTGAAAACACTGAAGCTTTCTTT
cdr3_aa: CASSLENTEAFF

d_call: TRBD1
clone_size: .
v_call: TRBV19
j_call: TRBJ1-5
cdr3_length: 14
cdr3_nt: TGTGCCAGTACCTCCGGGGACAGGAATCAGCCCCAGCATTTT
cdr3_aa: CASTSGDRNQPQHF

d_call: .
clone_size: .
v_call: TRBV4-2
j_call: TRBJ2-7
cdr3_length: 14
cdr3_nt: TGTGCCAGCAGCCAAGTCTTAAGCTCCTACGAGCAGTACTTC
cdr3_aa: CASSQVLSSYEQYF

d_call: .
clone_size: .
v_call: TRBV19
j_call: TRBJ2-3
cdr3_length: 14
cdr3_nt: TGTGCCAGCAGAAACCGGGACAAGGGGGATACGCAGTATTTT
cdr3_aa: CASRNRDKGDTQYF

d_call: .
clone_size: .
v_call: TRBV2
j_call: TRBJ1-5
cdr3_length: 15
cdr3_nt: TGTGCCAGCAGTGAAGAGCCCAATAGCAATCAGCCCCAGCATTTT
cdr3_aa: CASSEEPNSNQPQHF

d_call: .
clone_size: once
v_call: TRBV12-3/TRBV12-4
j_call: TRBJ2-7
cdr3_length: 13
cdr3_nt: TGTGCCAGCAGTTTCGACAGAACCTACGAGCAGTACTTC
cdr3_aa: CASSFDRTYEQYF

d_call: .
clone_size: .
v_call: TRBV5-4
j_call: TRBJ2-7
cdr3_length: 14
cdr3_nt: TGTGCCAGCAGCTTGGAGAGTAACGACTACGAGCAGTACTTC
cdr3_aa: CASSLESNDYEQYF

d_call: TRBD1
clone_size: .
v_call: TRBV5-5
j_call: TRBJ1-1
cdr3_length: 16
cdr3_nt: TGTGCCAGCAGCTTTTTTACAGGGGTGAGGAACACTGAAGCTTTCTTT
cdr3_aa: CASSFFTGVRNTEAFF

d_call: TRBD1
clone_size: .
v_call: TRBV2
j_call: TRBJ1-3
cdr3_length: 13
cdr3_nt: TGTGCCAGCAGGACAGGGCTGGGAAACACCATATATTTT
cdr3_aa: CASRTGLGNTIYF

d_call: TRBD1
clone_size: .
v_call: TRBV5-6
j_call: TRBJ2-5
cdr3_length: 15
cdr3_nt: TGTGCCAGCAGCTTGCTTGGCAGGGGGCAAGAGACCCAGTACTTC
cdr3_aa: CASSLLGRGQETQYF

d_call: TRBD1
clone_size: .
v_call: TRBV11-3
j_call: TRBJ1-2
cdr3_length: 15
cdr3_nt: TGTGCCAGCAGCCACTGGGACAGGGCTAACTATGGCTACACCTTC
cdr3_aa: CASSHWDRANYGYTF

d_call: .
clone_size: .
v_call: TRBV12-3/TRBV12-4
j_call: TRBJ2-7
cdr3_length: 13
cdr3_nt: TGTGCCAGCAGTTTAGGGGACCCCCTTGAGCAGTACTTC
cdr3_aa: CASSLGDPLEQYF

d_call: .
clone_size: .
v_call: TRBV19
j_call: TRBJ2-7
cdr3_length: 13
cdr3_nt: TGTGCCAGTAGTGCCCAACAGGCCTACGAGCAGTACTTC
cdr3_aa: CASSAQQAYEQYF

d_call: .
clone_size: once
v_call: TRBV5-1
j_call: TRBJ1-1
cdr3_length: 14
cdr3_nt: TGCGCCAGCAGCTTCGGGATAGGGAACACTGAAGCTTTCTTT
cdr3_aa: CASSFGIGNTEAFF